The 5 T cell receptor beta chains presented below share a single source sample, sequenced in a study of blood T cell repertoires in COVID-19. Produced via immunoSEQ multiplex PCR; TCRdb's table is partial and in-frame only. The table shows roughly 73,000 clones, with 70% to 90% occurring only once. The sequenced sample was peripheral blood. The receptors were gathered from a human donor in a cohort sampled during active COVID-19.

J is TRBJ2-3 and V is TRBV7-9, with TRBD2 matching 13 bases. The CDR3 is 17 amino acids. CDR1 SEHNR and CDR2 FQNEAQ come from the germline V gene (reference sequence). V lost 4 bases and J lost 0; bases outside the gene matches: 4. CDR3 sequence (DNA): TGTGCCAGCAGCTCCGGGACTAGCGGGACTAGCACAGATACGCAGTATTTT. Protein product: CASSSGTSGTSTDTQYF. Supplemented by reference TRBV7-9 and TRBJ2-3, the full variable domain reads DTGVSQNPRHKITKRGQNVTFRCDPISEHNRLYWYRQTLGQGPEFLTYFQNEAQLEKSRLLSDRFSAERPKGSFSTLEIQRTEQGDSAMYLCASSSGTSGTSTDTQYFGPGTRLTVL.

The V gene is TRBV6-1, the J gene TRBJ2-7; D might be TRBD2 (5 bases). CDR3 length equals 15 residues. Germline V lookup: CDR1 MNHNS, CDR2 SASEGT. V shed 3 bases and J shed 4 bases, with 16 bases lying between them. CDR3 nucleotides: TGTGCCAGCAGTGAGGGATTTTGGACGGGGTACGAGCAGTACGTC. It yields the protein CASSEGFWTGYEQYV.

The V call is TRBV7-9, the J call TRBJ2-3; TRBD2 matches 11 bases. Germline-derived CDR1 and CDR2 are SEHNR and FQNEAQ (reference sequence). The CDR3 is made up of 18 amino acids. J gave up 2 bases and V 4 bases, and 11 bases lay outside the gene matches. The CDR3 nucleotides read TGTGCCAGCAGCTCGACTAGCGGGAACCATGTGGACACAGATACGCAGTATTTT. As protein: CASSSTSGNHVDTDTQYF. Full variable domain (missing parts from reference TRBV7-9 and TRBJ2-3): DTGVSQNPRHKITKRGQNVTFRCDPISEHNRLYWYRQTLGQGPEFLTYFQNEAQLEKSRLLSDRFSAERPKGSFSTLEIQRTEQGDSAMYLCASSSTSGNHVDTDTQYFGPGTRLTVL.

CDR3 nucleotide sequence: TGTGCCAGCAGCCAAGACCCTAGCGGGGAGAACACCGGGGAGCTGTTTTTT. Residues: CASSQDPSGENTGELFF. The chain is built from TRBV3-1 (or the pseudogene TRBV3-2) and TRBJ2-2; 9 bases line up with TRBD2. V shed 0 bases, J shed 1 base, and the junction held 3 bases outside the gene matches. The CDR3 has 17 amino acids. CDR1 is LGHDT and CDR2 is YNNKEL in the germline V gene (reference sequence).

CDR3 residues: CASSQTRVFSGNTIYF. CDR3 in DNA: TGTGCCAGCTCCCAGACTCGCGTTTTCTCCGGAAACACCATATATTTT. The chain has TRBV18 and TRBJ1-3; D is unresolved. V lost 6 bases and J lost 4, with 19 bases in between. Germline assignment: CDR1 KGHSH and CDR2 LQKENI. The CDR3 contains 16 residues. Based on the CDR3 plus reference TRBV18 and TRBJ1-3, the full variable domain is NAGVMQNPRHLVRRRGQEARLRCSPMKGHSHVYWYRQLPEEGLKFMVYLQKENIIDESGMPKERFSAEFPKEGPSILRIQQVVRGDSAAYFCASSQTRVFSGNTIYFGEGSWLTVV.